These 21 T cell receptor beta chains were sequenced from one sample in a study of early T cells in non-severe SARS-CoV-2 infection. TCRdb recomputed calls from the 5' RACE reads with MiXCR, one row per CDR3 protein. The sample has 25,000 to 35,000 distinct CDR3 sequences, 5% to 6.5% seen once. The sequenced material came from whole blood. The receptors derive from an adult who was a healthcare worker with PCR-confirmed SARS-CoV-2 infection or an uninfected control (not recorded which).

This clonotype showed up many times. The chain has TRBV6-5 and TRBJ1-2; 9 bases align to TRBD1. V lost 1 base and J lost 4; bases outside the gene matches: 4. The CDR3 is 15 residues long. CDR1 and CDR2 (germline): MNHEY, SVGAGI. Written as DNA, the CDR3 is TGTGCCAGCAGTTACTTTACAGGGGGCGCCTATGGCTACACCTTC. This translates into CASSYFTGGAYGYTF.

This clonotype was detected ten times or more. V gene TRBV3-1 combines with J gene TRBJ2-2; tentatively, D is TRBD1 (6 bases). This CDR3 comprises 13 residues. The V end lost 3 bases, the J end lost 5 bases, and 7 bases lay between the germline ends. CDR1 LGHDT and CDR2 YNNKEL come from the germline V gene (reference sequence). CDR3 region: CASSQQGTGELFF. The CDR3 bases are TGTGCCAGCAGCCAGCAGGGGACCGGGGAGCTGTTTTTT. The variable domain in full, completed from reference TRBV3-1 and TRBJ2-2, reads DTAVSQTPKYLVTQMGNDKSIKCEQNLGHDTMYWYKQDSKKFLKIMFSYNNKELIINETVPNRFSPKSPDKAHLNLHINSLELGDSAVYFCASSQQGTGELFFGEGSRLTVL.

The rearrangement uses TRBV24-1 and TRBJ2-3; 9 nucleotides match TRBD1. Germline V gene sequence: CDR1 KGHDR, CDR2 SFDVKD. This CDR3 has 16 residues. With 3 bases clipped from V and 3 bases from J, the junction kept 6 bases outside the gene matches. The CDR3, as DNA: TGTGCCACCAGTGATGCGGGACAGGGTATTACAGATACGCAGTATTTT. Protein product: CATSDAGQGITDTQYF.

This clonotype was seen at least ten times. This chain connects TRBV7-2 to TRBJ2-3, with D possibly being TRBD1 (5 bases). This CDR3 comprises 15 residues. Trimming removed 1 base at V and 3 bases at J, with 11 bases between. Germline V CDR1 and CDR2: SGHTA, FQGNSA. CDR3 bases: TGTGCCAGCAGCTTAGAGGGGTGGAGTACAGATACGCAGTATTTT. It specifies CASSLEGWSTDTQYF.

The table lists this clonotype with a few counts. The V gene is TRBV6-5, the J gene TRBJ1-2; TRBD1 agrees at 10 bases. CDR1 and CDR2 (germline): MNHEY, SVGAGI. J was trimmed by 7 bases and V by 5 bases; bases with no gene match: 4. The length of the CDR3 is 13 residues. The DNA for the CDR3 is TGTGCCAGCAGTAAAGACAGGGGGCTTGGCTACACCTTC. Protein sequence: CASSKDRGLGYTF.

This clonotype occurred many times. V usage is TRBV6-2 or TRBV6-3 and J usage is TRBJ2-6; perhaps TRBD1 as D (6 bases). Trimming shortened V by 11 bases and J by 4 bases, and 24 bases separated the two germline ends. The CDR3 totals 17 residues. The V gene's germline CDR1 is MNHEY and CDR2 SVGEGT. Here the CDR3 DNA reads TGTGCCGTAACCGGCGGCAGGGGTACCCCCGGGGCCAACGTCCTGACTTTC. Its translation is CAVTGGRGTPGANVLTF.

This clonotype was found many times. The CDR3: CSARDYRGGTEAFF. The DNA for the CDR3 is TGCAGTGCTAGAGATTACCGGGGGGGCACTGAAGCTTTCTTT. V and J are TRBV20-1 and TRBJ1-1, with a weak D call TRBD1 (5 bases). The CDR3 loop spans 14 amino acids. Deletions cut 0 bases from V and 4 bases from J, with 12 bases between. Germline V gene lookup returns CDR1 DFQATT and CDR2 SNEGSKA (reference sequence).

This clonotype has ten or more counts. The rearrangement links TRBV5-6 to TRBJ1-1, with 7 bases lining up with TRBD1. The CDR3 spans 14 residues. With V trimmed by 6 bases and J by 0 bases, 5 bases remained unmatched. Germline CDR1 reads SGHDT; CDR2 reads YYEEEE. The CDR3 protein is CASKLQGLNTEAFF. The CDR3 nucleotides read TGTGCCAGCAAATTACAGGGGCTGAACACTGAAGCTTTCTTT.

This clonotype was seen more than once but under ten times. V usage is TRBV3-1 and J usage is TRBJ1-1; D unclear. Trimming removed 11 bases at V and 7 bases at J, with 17 bases between. Germline lookup yields CDR1 LGHDT and CDR2 YNNKEL (reference sequence). This CDR3 spans 12 amino acids. The CDR3, as DNA: TGTGCCGCGTCGGGCGGCATTCTTGAAGCTTTCTTT. Its translation is CAASGGILEAFF.

There are a few counts of this clonotype. The chain links TRBV3-1 to TRBJ2-7, with D possibly being TRBD1 or TRBD2 (5 bases each). The CDR3 sequence is 17 residues long. Germline CDR1 LGHDT, CDR2 YNNKEL (reference sequence). V was cut by 0 bases and J by 4 bases, with 19 bases left in between. The CDR3 loop is CASSQDRGRTLLYEQYF. CDR3 DNA: TGTGCCAGCAGCCAAGATCGGGGCAGGACGTTACTTTACGAGCAGTACTTC.

This clonotype has a count of ten or more. V is TRBV20-1 and J is TRBJ1-1, with D possibly matching TRBD1 (5 bases). The CDR3 extends over 16 amino acids. Germline-derived CDR1 and CDR2 are DFQATT and SNEGSKA (reference sequence). With 1 base removed from V and 0 bases from J, the gap between germline ends came to 15 bases. CDR3 nucleotides: TGCAGTGCTAGAGGCCCGGGGACGGGAATGAACACTGAAGCTTTCTTT. Encoded protein: CSARGPGTGMNTEAFF.

This clonotype appeared many times. The chain is built from TRBV7-2 and TRBJ2-2; 10 bases agree with TRBD2. The CDR3 spans 14 residues. The trim removed 6 bases at V and 5 bases at J, leaving 3 bases unmatched. Germline lookup yields CDR1 SGHTA and CDR2 FQGNSA. CDR3 in DNA: TGTGCCAGCAGGCGGACTAGCGGAACCGGGGAGCTGTTTTTT. This sequence encodes CASRRTSGTGELFF. The full variable domain, rest sourced from reference TRBV7-2 and TRBJ2-2, is GAGVSQSPSNKVTEKGKDVELRCDPISGHTALYWYRQSLGQGLEFLIYFQGNSAPDKSGLPSDRFSAERTGGSVSTLTIQRTQQEDSAVYLCASRRTSGTGELFFGEGSRLTVL.

This clonotype was counted a few times. The chain links TRBV5-1 to TRBJ1-1; D perhaps matches TRBD1 (5 bases). CDR3 length: 14 amino acids. Germline V gene sequence: CDR1 SGHRS, CDR2 YFSETQ. Trimming took off 4 bases at V and 3 bases at J, with 13 bases between the two ends. Written as DNA, the CDR3 is TGCGCCAGCAGCCTCACCCAGGGACACACTGAAGCTTTCTTT. Its protein product is CASSLTQGHTEAFF.

This clonotype was seen more than once but under ten times. This chain connects TRBV27 to TRBJ1-1; D unclear. Germline loops: CDR1 MNHEY, CDR2 SMNVEV (reference sequence). The CDR3 runs to 13 residues. V lost 0 bases to trimming and J lost 4 bases, with 6 bases between them. As DNA, the CDR3 is TGTGCCAGCAGTTTATCGATCAGCACTGAAGCTTTCTTT. Its protein product is CASSLSISTEAFF.

This clonotype was seen once. This chain joins TRBV28 and TRBJ2-7, with D possibly TRBD2 on 7 matching bases. The CDR3 covers 14 residues. V was clipped by 8 bases and J by 0 bases, with 14 bases between them. Per the germline V gene, CDR1 is MDHEN and CDR2 is SYDVKM. CDR3 sequence: CASLGGGSSYEQYF. The CDR3 nucleotides are TGTGCCAGCCTGGGGGGCGGGAGCTCCTACGAGCAGTACTTC.

This clonotype was seen many times. The chain uses TRBV21-1 and TRBJ1-5; TRBD1 is taken as the D call from the table, unchecked against the DNA. TRBV21-1 is annotated as a pseudogene. This CDR3 has 13 residues. The CDR3 sequence is CAHQEGAQWPQHF. CDR3 nucleotide sequence: TGTGCACACCAAGAAGGCGCCCAATGGCCCCAGCATTTT.

Many counts were recorded for this clonotype. V usage is TRBV5-5 and J usage is TRBJ1-1, with D possibly matching TRBD1 (6 bases). Germline V gene data show CDR1 as SGHKS and CDR2 as YYEKEE (reference sequence). V lost 2 bases and J 7 bases, leaving 18 bases between the germline ends. The CDR3 has 15 residues. CDR3 in DNA: TGTGCCAGCAGCTTCTTAACGCGGGGGCAGGGTGAAGCTTTCTTT. Its protein is CASSFLTRGQGEAFF.

The chain employs TRBV19 and TRBJ2-3; D not resolved. V lost 3 bases to trimming and J lost 3 bases, with 10 bases between them. The CDR3 spans 14 residues. Germline V lookup: CDR1 LNHDA, CDR2 SQIVND (reference sequence). CDR3 protein: CASSIQQGTDTQYF. For the CDR3, the DNA is TGTGCCAGTAGTATTCAACAAGGGACAGATACGCAGTATTTT.

This clonotype was seen more than once but under ten times. The V gene is TRBV3-2, the J gene TRBJ1-3. TRBV3-2 is a pseudogene segment. The CDR3 spans 15 residues. The CDR3, as DNA: TGTGCCAGCAGCCAAGCAAGGACGCTAGGAAACACCATATATTTT. The encoded protein is CASSQARTLGNTIYF.

This clonotype has more than one count but fewer than ten. The rearrangement uses TRBV12-5 and TRBJ1-3; D is possibly TRBD1 (5 bases). The CDR3 covers 14 residues. Germline V gene lookup returns CDR1 LGHNT and CDR2 FRNRAP. V lost 7 bases, J lost 4 bases, and 14 bases lay in between. CDR3 residues: CASETAGPGNTIYF. As DNA, the CDR3 is TGTGCTAGTGAAACGGCAGGGCCCGGAAACACCATATATTTT.

Many counts were recorded for this clonotype. The chain couples TRBV10-1 to TRBJ1-3, with D perhaps matching TRBD1 (6 bases). This CDR3 is built from 13 residues. The V gene lost 7 bases and the J gene lost 4 bases, with 11 bases spanning the gap. Per germline, CDR1 WNHNN and CDR2 SYGVQD (reference sequence). CDR3 DNA: TGCGCCAGCACCTCGACAGGAGGAAACACCATATATTTT. It codes for CASTSTGGNTIYF.